This T cell receptor beta chain was retrieved from a study of T-cell memory formation after mild COVID-19. Across the study: There were largely donor-specific TCR clusters.

This CDR3 is 15 amino acids long. The V gene lost 1 base and the J gene lost 5 bases, with 14 bases spanning the gap. Germline-derived CDR1 and CDR2 are SGHDN and FVKESK. Regarding the study as a whole: Clones shrinking from day 15 to 85 showed even CD4/CD8 mixes; later expanders tilted CD4+. Whether second-wave clones peaking at day 37 were SARS-CoV-2 specific went unconfirmed.

This clonotype was found a few times. The target antigen is unknown. It was 5'RACE with constant-segment primers that produced the TCR alpha and TCR beta cDNA libraries, which carried sample barcodes and UMIs. TCRdb ran MiXCR on the 5' RACE reads and lists one entry per CDR3 protein. The sample includes hundreds of thousands of distinct CDR3 sequences, approximately 27% of them seen just once. The V gene is TRBV14, the J gene TRBJ2-5; no clear D gene. The source of this sequence is an adult woman who had mild COVID-19 (a few samples of this study predate the infection). Cell type and time point are not known. The sample taken for sequencing was PBMCs or a T cell subset sorted from them (not recorded which). The CDR3 region has the DNA TGTGCCAGCAGCCAAGGACTTTCTCGTGGGGAGACCCAGTACTTC. Amino acids: CASSQGLSRGETQYF.